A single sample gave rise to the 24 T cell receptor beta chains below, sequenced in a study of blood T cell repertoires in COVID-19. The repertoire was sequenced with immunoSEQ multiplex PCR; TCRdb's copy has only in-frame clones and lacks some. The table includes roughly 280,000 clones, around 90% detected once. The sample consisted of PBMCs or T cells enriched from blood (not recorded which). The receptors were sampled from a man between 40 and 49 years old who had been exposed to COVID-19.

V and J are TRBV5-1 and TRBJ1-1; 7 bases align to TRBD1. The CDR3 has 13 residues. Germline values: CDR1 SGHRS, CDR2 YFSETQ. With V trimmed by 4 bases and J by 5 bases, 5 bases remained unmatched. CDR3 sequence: CASSHRGETEAFF. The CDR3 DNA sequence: TGCGCCAGCAGCCACAGGGGTGAAACTGAAGCTTTCTTT.

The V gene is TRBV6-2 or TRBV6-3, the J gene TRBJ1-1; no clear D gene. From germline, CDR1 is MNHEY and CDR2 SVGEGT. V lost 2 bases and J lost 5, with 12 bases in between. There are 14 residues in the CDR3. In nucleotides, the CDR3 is TGTGCCAGCAGTTACGCCCCGAGAAAGACTGAAGCTTTCTTT. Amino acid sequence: CASSYAPRKTEAFF.

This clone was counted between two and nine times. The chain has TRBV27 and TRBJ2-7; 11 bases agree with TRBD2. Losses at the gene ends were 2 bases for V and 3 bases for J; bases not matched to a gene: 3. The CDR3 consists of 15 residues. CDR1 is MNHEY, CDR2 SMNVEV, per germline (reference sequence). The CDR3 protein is CASSLQLAGVYEQYF. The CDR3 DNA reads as TGTGCCAGCAGTTTACAACTAGCGGGAGTCTACGAGCAGTACTTC.

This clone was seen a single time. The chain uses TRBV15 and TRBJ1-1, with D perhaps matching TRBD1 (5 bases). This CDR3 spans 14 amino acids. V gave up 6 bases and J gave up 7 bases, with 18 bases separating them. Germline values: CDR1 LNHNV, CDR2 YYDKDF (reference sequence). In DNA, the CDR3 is TGTGCCACCAGGACTTCCAGGGATTACCTTGAAGCTTTCTTT. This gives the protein CATRTSRDYLEAFF. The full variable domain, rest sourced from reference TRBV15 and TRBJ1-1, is DAMVIQNPRYQVTQFGKPVTLSCSQTLNHNVMYWYQQKSSQAPKLLFHYYDKDFNNEADTPDNFQSRRPNTSFCFLDIRSPGLGDTAMYLCATRTSRDYLEAFFGQGTRLTVV.

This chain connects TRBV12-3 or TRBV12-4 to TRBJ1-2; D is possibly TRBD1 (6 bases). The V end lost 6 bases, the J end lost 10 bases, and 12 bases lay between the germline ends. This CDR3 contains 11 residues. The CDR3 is CASSVGTLYTF. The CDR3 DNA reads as TGTGCCAGCAGCGTAGGGACACTCTACACCTTC.

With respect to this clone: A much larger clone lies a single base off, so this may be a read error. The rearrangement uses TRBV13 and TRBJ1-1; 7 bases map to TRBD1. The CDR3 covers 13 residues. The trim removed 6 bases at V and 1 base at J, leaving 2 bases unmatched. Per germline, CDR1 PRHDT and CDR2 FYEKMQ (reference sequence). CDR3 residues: CASSYRGNTEAFF. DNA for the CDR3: TGTGCCAGCAGTTACAGGGGGAACACTGAAGCTTTCTTT.

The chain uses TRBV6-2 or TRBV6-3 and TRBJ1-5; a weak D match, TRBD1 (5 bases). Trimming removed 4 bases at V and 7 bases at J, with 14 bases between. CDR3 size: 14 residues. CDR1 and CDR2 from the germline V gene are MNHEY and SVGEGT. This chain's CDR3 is CASSSYDRPQPQHF. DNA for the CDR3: TGTGCCAGCAGTTCATACGACAGACCCCAGCCCCAGCATTTT.

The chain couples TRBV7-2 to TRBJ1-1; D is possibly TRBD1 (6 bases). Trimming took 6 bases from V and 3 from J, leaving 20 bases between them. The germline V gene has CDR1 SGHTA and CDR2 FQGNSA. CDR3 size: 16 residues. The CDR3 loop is CASSFIKDRSYTEAFF. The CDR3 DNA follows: TGTGCCAGCAGTTTCATAAAGGACAGATCATACACTGAAGCTTTCTTT.

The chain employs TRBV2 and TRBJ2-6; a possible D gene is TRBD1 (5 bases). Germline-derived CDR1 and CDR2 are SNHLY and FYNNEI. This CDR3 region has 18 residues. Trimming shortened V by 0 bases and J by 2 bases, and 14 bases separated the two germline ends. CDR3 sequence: CASSEALGRVTGANVLTF. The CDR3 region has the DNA TGTGCCAGCAGTGAAGCGCTCGGCAGGGTGACTGGGGCCAACGTCCTGACTTTC.

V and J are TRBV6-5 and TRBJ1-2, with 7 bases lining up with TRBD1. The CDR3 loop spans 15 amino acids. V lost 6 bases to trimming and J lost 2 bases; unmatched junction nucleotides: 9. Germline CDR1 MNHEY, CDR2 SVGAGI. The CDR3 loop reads CASSPYPTGNYGYTF. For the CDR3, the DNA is TGTGCCAGCAGCCCCTACCCGACAGGGAACTATGGCTACACCTTC.

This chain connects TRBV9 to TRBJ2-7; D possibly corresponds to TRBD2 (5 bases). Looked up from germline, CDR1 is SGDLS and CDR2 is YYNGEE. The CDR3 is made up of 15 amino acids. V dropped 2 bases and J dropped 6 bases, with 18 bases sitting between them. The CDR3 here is CASSVLANLTFEQYF. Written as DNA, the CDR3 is TGTGCCAGCAGCGTTCTAGCTAATCTAACGTTCGAGCAGTACTTC.

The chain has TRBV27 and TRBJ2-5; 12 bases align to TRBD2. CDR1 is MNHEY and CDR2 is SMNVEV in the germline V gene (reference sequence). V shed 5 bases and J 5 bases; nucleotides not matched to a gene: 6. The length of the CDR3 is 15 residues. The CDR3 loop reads CASSPLAGGIETQYF. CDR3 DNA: TGTGCCAGCAGTCCGCTAGCGGGAGGGATTGAGACCCAGTACTTC.

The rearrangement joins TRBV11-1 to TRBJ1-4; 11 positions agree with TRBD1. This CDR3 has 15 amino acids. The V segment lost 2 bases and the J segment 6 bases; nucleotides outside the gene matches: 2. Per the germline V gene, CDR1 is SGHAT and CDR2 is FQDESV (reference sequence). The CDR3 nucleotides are TGTGCCAGCAGCTTAAGGGGACAGGGGGATGAAAAACTGTTTTTT. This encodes CASSLRGQGDEKLFF.

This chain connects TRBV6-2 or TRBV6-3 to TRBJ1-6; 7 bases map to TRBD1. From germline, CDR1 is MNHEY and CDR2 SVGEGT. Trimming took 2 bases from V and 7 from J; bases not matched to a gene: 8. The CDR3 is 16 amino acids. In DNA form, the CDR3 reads TGTGCCAGCAGTTACGCCCCGGGACAGATGAATTCACCCCTCCACTTT. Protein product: CASSYAPGQMNSPLHF.

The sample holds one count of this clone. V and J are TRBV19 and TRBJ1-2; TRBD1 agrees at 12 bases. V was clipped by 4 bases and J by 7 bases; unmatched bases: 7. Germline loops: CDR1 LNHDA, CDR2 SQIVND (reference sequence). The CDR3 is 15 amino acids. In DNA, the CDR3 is TGTGCCAGTAGTAGACCGGGACAGGGGGCTTCTGGCTACACCTTC. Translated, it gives CASSRPGQGASGYTF. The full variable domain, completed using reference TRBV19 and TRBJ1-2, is DGGITQSPKYLFRKEGQNVTLSCEQNLNHDAMYWYRQDPGQGLRLIYYSQIVNDFQKGDIAEGYSVSREKKESFPLTVTSAQKNPTAFYLCASSRPGQGASGYTFGSGTRLTVV.

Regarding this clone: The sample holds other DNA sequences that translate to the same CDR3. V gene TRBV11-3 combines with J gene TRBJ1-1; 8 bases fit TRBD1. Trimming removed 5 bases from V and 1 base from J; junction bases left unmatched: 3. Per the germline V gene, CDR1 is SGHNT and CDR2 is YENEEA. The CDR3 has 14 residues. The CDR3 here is CASSPGQGNTEAFF. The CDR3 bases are TGTGCCAGCAGCCCCGGACAGGGGAACACTGAAGCTTTCTTT.

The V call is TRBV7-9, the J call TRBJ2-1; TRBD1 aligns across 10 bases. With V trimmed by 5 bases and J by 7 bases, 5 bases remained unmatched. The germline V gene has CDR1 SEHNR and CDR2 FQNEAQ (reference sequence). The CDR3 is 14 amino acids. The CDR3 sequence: CASSRTGGTNEQFF. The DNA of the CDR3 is TGTGCCAGCAGCCGGACAGGGGGTACGAATGAGCAGTTCTTC.

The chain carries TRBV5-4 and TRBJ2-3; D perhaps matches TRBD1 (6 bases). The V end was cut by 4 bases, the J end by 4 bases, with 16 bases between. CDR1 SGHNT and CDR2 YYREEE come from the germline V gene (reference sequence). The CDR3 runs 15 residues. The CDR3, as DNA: TGTGCCAGCAGCCAAAACTCACAGGGTGCAGATACGCAGTATTTT. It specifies CASSQNSQGADTQYF.

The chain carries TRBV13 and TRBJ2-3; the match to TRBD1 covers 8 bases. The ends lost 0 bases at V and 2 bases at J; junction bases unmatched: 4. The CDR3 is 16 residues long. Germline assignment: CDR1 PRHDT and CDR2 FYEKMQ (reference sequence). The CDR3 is CASSLGNRGNTDTQYF. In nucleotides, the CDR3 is TGTGCCAGCAGCTTAGGGAACAGGGGGAACACAGATACGCAGTATTTT.

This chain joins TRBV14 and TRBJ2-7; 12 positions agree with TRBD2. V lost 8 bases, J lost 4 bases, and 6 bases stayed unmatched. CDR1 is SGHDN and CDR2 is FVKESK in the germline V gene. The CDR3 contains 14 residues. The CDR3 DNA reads TGTGCCAGCTCTGGACTAGCGGGGAGATACGAGCAGTACTTC. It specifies CASSGLAGRYEQYF.

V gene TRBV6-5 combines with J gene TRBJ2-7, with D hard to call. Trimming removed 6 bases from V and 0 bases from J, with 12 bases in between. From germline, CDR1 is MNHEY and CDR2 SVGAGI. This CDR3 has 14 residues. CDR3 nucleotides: TGTGCCAGCAGACGTGGAGAGCCCTCCTACGAGCAGTACTTC. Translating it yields CASRRGEPSYEQYF.

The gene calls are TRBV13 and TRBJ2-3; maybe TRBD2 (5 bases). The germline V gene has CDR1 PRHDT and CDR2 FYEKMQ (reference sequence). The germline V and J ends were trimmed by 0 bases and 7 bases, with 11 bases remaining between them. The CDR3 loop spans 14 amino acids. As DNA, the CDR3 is TGTGCCAGCAGCTTAGGCGGGATCTCTAATACGCAGTATTTT. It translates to CASSLGGISNTQYF. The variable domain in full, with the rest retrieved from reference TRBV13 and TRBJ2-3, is AAGVIQSPRHLIKEKRETATLKCYPIPRHDTVYWYQQGPGQDPQFLISFYEKMQSDKGSIPDRFSAQQFSDYHSELNMSSLELGDSALYFCASSLGGISNTQYFGPGTRLTVL.

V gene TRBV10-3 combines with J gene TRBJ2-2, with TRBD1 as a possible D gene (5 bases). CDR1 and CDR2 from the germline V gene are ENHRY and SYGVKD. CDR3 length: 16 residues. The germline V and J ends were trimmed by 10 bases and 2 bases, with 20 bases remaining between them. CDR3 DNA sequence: TGTGCCACCTCCGACGGTCTGGACAAAAACACCGGGGAGCTGTTTTTT. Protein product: CATSDGLDKNTGELFF.

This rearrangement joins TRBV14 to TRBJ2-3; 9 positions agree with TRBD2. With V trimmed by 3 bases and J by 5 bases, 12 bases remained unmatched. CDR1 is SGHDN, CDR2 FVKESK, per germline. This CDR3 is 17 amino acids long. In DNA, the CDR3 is TGTGCCAGCAGCCACGATGGGGTAGCGGGAGCCGGAGATACGCAGTATTTT. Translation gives CASSHDGVAGAGDTQYF.